This record looks at one T cell receptor beta chain sequence and its context. Its antigen is undetermined. Generated by immunoSEQ multiplex PCR, the TCRdb table keeps only in-frame clones and is missing some. The sample contains 35,000 to 40,000 clones, about 50% of which appear only once. About 1.9 micrograms of genomic DNA came from cryopreserved PBMCs for TCR beta libraries. The data are from a study of cytotoxic CD8 clonotypes in ibrutinib-treated CLL. Findings of the study overall: Starting clonality was above that of age-matched healthy donors and tracked circulating CD8+ T-cell counts. Sustained-remission and progressing patients' sampling times differed.

The CDR3 runs to 14 residues. Germline CDR1 reads MNHEY; CDR2 reads SVGAGI. J was trimmed by 5 bases and V by 2 bases; bases with no gene match: 2. This specimen was PBMCs, taken before ibrutinib treatment. This sequence joins TRBV6-5 and TRBJ1-4; 7 bases align to TRBD1. This sequence originates from a human donor with chronic lymphocytic leukemia. The CDR3 bases are TGTGCCAGCAGTTACGACAGGGTAAATGAAAAACTGTTTTTT. Translation: CASSYDRVNEKLFF.